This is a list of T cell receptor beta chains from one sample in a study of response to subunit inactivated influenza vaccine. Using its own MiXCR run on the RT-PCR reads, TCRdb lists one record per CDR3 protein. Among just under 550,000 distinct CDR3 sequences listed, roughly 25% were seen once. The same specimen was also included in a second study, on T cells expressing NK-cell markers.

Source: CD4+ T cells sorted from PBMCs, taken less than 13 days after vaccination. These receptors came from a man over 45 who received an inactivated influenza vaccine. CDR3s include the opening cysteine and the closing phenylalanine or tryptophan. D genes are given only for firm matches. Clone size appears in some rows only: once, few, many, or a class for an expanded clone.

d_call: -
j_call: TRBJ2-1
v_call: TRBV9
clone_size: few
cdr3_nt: TGTGCCAGCAGCGTTCGCGACCCCAATGAGCAGTTCTTC
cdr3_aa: CASSVRDPNEQFF

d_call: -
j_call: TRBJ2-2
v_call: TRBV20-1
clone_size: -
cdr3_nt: TGCAGTGCTAGAGATGGGACTTTCACCGGGGAGCTGTTTTTT
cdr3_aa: CSARDGTFTGELFF

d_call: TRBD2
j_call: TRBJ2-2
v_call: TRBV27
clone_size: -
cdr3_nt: TGTGCCAGCAGGTGGACTAGTTCGGGCGGGGAGCTGTTTTTT
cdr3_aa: CASRWTSSGGELFF

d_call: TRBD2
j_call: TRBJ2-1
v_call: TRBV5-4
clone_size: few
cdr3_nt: TGTGCCAGCAGCTTGTTCGGACTAGCGGCAAACAATGAGCAGTTCTTC
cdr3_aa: CASSLFGLAANNEQFF

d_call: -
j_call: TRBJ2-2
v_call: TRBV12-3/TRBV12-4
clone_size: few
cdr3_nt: TGTGCCAGCAGTTTCTCAGGACTCGCGAACACCGGGGAGCTGTTTTTT
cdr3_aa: CASSFSGLANTGELFF

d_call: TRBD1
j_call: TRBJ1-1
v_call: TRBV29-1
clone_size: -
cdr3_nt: TGCAGCGTTGAAGTACAGGGGTTTGTCACTGAAGCTTTCTTT
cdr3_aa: CSVEVQGFVTEAFF

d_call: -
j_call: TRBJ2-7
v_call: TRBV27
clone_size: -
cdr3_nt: TGTGCCAGCAGTTTTTCCAGGGCGCGGACCTACGAGCAGTACTTC
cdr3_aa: CASSFSRARTYEQYF

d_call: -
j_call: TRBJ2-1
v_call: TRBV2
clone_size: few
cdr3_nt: TGTGCCAGCAGGGCCCCCGGAGGGGGCTACAATGAGCAGTTCTTC
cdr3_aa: CASRAPGGGYNEQFF

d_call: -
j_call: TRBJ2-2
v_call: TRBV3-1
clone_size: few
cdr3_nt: TGTGCCAGCAGCCAAGATTTTCCCCAGGGGTCCGGGGAGCTGTTTTTT
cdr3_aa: CASSQDFPQGSGELFF

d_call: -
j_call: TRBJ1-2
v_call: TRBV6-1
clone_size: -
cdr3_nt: TGTGCCAGCAGCCTCAGGAGCGAGAGCTATGGCTACACCTTC
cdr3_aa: CASSLRSESYGYTF

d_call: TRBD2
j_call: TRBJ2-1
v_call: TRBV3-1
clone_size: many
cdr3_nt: TGTGCCAGCAGCCAAGAGGGGACTAGCGGGGGGGACTACAATGAGCAGTTCTTC
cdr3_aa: CASSQEGTSGGDYNEQFF

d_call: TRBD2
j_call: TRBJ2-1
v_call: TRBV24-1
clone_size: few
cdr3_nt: TGTGCCACCAGTGATTTAGGACTAGCGGGAGGGCATGAGCAGTTCTTC
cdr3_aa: CATSDLGLAGGHEQFF

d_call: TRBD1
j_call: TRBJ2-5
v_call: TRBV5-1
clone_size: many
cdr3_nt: TGCGCCAGCAGCTTGCAGGGGGCGGAGACCCAGTACTTC
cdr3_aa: CASSLQGAETQYF

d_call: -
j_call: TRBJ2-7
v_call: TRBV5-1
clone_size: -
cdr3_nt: TGCGCCAGCAGCTTCGGACAGAACTACGAGCAGTACTTC
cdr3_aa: CASSFGQNYEQYF